This TCR beta chain appears in the sequencing data of a study of human T cells and chemical hapten exposure. As to time point: pre-sensitization, week 0. The treatment is: therapeutic diphenylcyclopropenone sensitization with weekly scalp DPC. Findings and caveats of the study: While controls formed fewer of them, expanded TCRs formed significantly more large CDR3 similarity clusters.

Original data processing: Samples ranged from about 23,224 to 690,600 TCRs, with a median of 95,638. TCRdb redid the calling of the RACE reads with MiXCR, one entry per CDR3 protein. These V and J calls derive from TCRdb rather than the authors' analysis. The sample holds around 200,000 distinct CDR3 sequences, more than 25% seen once. Worth noting for this clonotype: Its antigen is unidentified.

Looked up from germline, CDR1 is SGHNT and CDR2 is YYREEE (reference sequence). CDR3 size: 15 residues. With 4 bases removed from V and 4 bases from J, the gap between germline ends came to 17 bases. The material sequenced was whole blood, taken in connection with sensitization to the hapten diphenylcyclopropenone (DPC). The clonotype originates from a woman aged 30 to 39 with alopecia areata. Some clones in this sample may be carry-over from other donors' samples. J is TRBJ1-1 and V is TRBV5-4, with D uncertain. CDR3 loop: CASSLGGRRGTEAFF. CDR3 sequence (DNA): TGTGCCAGCAGCCTTGGTGGGAGGCGCGGCACTGAAGCTTTCTTT.